Below are 25 T cell receptor beta chains sequenced from a single sample in a study of CD8+ T cells in alopecia areata. Stated treatment: oral pan-JAK inhibitor, 5-10 mg twice daily. TCR sequencing used cDNA made by reverse transcription of extracted RNA. The protocol was immunoSEQ multiplex PCR, while the TCRdb copy is restricted to in-frame clones and leaves out a portion. Of a few hundred thousand clones in the sample, approximately 47% were seen once. The material was CD4+ T cells sorted from blood, obtained at approximately week 39, from a patient treated with tofacitinib. Receptors originate from a human donor with alopecia areata.

The table lists this clone with a count of one. The rearrangement joins TRBV5-1 to TRBJ2-3; D perhaps matches TRBD1 (5 bases). Germline V gene lookup returns CDR1 SGHRS and CDR2 YFSETQ. V was shortened by 3 bases and J by 2 bases, with 10 bases between the two germline ends. This CDR3 has 14 amino acids. The CDR3 nucleotides read TGCGCCAGCAGCTCCCTCAGGGACACAGATACGCAGTATTTT. Translation: CASSSLRDTDTQYF.

This clone came up a few times. This sequence joins TRBV27 and TRBJ2-5; 8 bases are shared with TRBD1. Germline assignment: CDR1 MNHEY and CDR2 SMNVEV (reference sequence). This CDR3 has 17 amino acids. V was pared by 4 bases and J by 5 bases, with 15 bases of the junction left unmatched. CDR3 protein: CASSSRFRTGIRETQYF. CDR3 DNA sequence: TGTGCCAGCAGTTCCCGCTTTAGGACAGGGATCAGGGAGACCCAGTACTTC.

This sequence joins TRBV6-5 and TRBJ2-1, with D maybe TRBD2 (6 bases). The V end lost 7 bases, the J end lost 6 bases, and 19 bases lay between the germline ends. The CDR3 is 15 residues long. Germline-derived CDR1 and CDR2 are MNHEY and SVGAGI. The CDR3: CASTTGVLVGNEQFF. In nucleotides, the CDR3 is TGTGCCAGCACAACGGGGGTGCTAGTCGGCAATGAGCAGTTCTTC.

V gene TRBV30 combines with J gene TRBJ2-1, with TRBD2 matching 11 bases. The CDR3 runs 18 residues. The J segment lost 7 bases and the V segment lost 4 bases, leaving 18 bases of the junction unmatched. Germline V gene lookup returns CDR1 GTSNPN and CDR2 SVGIG (reference sequence). The CDR3 coding sequence is TGTGCCTGGACCCCCTCGAGCGGGACTAGCGGCCTTCGGAATGAGCAGTTCTTC. Protein: CAWTPSSGTSGLRNEQFF.

This clone was picked up a small number of times. The CDR3, as DNA: TGTGCCAGCAGCTTAGTGGGACTAGCGGTTCACGAGCAGTACTTC. Its protein is CASSLVGLAVHEQYF. The rearrangement joins TRBV7-2 to TRBJ2-7; 11 bases line up with TRBD2. Germline lookup yields CDR1 SGHTA and CDR2 FQGNSA. V was clipped by 1 base and J by 5 bases; unmatched bases: 4. The CDR3 runs to 15 residues.

This clone has just a few counts. This CDR3 reads CASSPDLYGYTF. The CDR3 DNA follows: TGTGCCAGCAGTCCGGATCTCTATGGCTACACCTTC. The chain employs TRBV6-1 and TRBJ1-2; D gene uncertain. The V gene's germline CDR1 is MNHNS and CDR2 SASEGT. Trimming left V 5 bases short and J 4 bases short, with 8 bases between. The CDR3 sequence is 12 residues long.

The V and J genes are TRBV19 and TRBJ2-1, with D tentatively TRBD2 (6 bases). CDR1 is LNHDA, CDR2 SQIVND, per germline (reference sequence). Trimming stripped 6 bases from V and 8 bases from J, with 11 bases between. CDR3 size: 12 residues. The CDR3 protein is CASRLTSHEQFF. CDR3 in DNA: TGTGCCAGTAGGCTGACTAGTCATGAGCAGTTCTTC.

V is TRBV29-1 and J is TRBJ2-3, with 10 bases lining up with TRBD2. J was trimmed by 7 bases and V by 4 bases; bases with no gene match: 5. This CDR3 region has 13 residues. Per the germline V gene, CDR1 is SQVTM and CDR2 is ANQGSEA. In DNA form, the CDR3 reads TGCAGCGTTGGGGGACTAGCGCGCCATACGCAGTATTTT. Its protein product is CSVGGLARHTQYF.

The chain links TRBV27 to TRBJ2-7, with TRBD1 matching over 8 bases. The CDR3 spans 13 residues. V was pared by 7 bases and J by 5 bases, with 7 bases of the junction left unmatched. The germline V gene encodes CDR1 MNHEY and CDR2 SMNVEV (reference sequence). CDR3 in amino acids: CASTSGGFNEQYF. DNA for the CDR3: TGTGCCAGCACCTCAGGGGGCTTCAACGAGCAGTACTTC.

The chain uses TRBV7-2 and TRBJ1-2; D ambiguous. This CDR3 has 15 residues. CDR1 SGHTA and CDR2 FQGNSA come from the germline V gene. V lost 5 bases and J lost 2, with 15 bases in between. The CDR3 nucleotides are TGTGCCAGCAGCCTGACATTGACACCCAACTATGGCTACACCTTC. Its protein is CASSLTLTPNYGYTF. The full variable domain, with the rest looked up from reference TRBV7-2 and TRBJ1-2, is GAGVSQSPSNKVTEKGKDVELRCDPISGHTALYWYRQSLGQGLEFLIYFQGNSAPDKSGLPSDRFSAERTGGSVSTLTIQRTQQEDSAVYLCASSLTLTPNYGYTFGSGTRLTVV.

The chain couples TRBV5-1 to TRBJ2-7, with D hard to call. CDR1 and CDR2 from the germline V gene are SGHRS and YFSETQ. CDR3 length equals 14 residues. Trimming took 4 bases from V and 4 from J, leaving 15 bases between them. CDR3 residues: CASSPADPTYEQYF. Here the CDR3 DNA reads TGCGCCAGCAGCCCAGCCGATCCGACTTACGAGCAGTACTTC.

This clone has only a few counts. The gene calls are TRBV7-8 and TRBJ2-2, with 12 bases matching TRBD2. The CDR3 loop spans 15 amino acids. Germline V gene lookup returns CDR1 SGHVS and CDR2 FQNEAQ. Trimming cost V 8 bases and J 3 bases; bases outside gene matches: 4. DNA for the CDR3: TGTGCCAGCTCCCTAGCGGGAGGGTACACCGGGGAGCTGTTTTTT. This sequence encodes CASSLAGGYTGELFF.

This clone was detected a few times. This rearrangement joins TRBV5-1 to TRBJ2-1; 10 bases map to TRBD2. V lost 1 base and J lost 7; bases outside the gene matches: 8. The CDR3 has 16 residues. Germline CDR1 and CDR2: SGHRS and YFSETQ. CDR3 in amino acids: CASSLTGTSVRNEQFF. Written as DNA, the CDR3 is TGCGCCAGCAGCTTGACTGGGACTAGCGTCAGGAATGAGCAGTTCTTC.

Concerning this clone: This same CDR3 is encoded by further DNA sequences in the sample. The gene calls are TRBV7-2 and TRBJ2-5; D is undetermined. This CDR3 region has 11 residues. V was shortened by 4 bases and J by 3 bases, with 3 bases between the two germline ends. In germline, CDR1 is SGHTA, CDR2 FQGNSA. Here the CDR3 DNA reads TGTGCCAGCAGCTCTAAAGAGACCCAGTACTTC. This encodes CASSSKETQYF. Looking up the rest from reference TRBV7-2 and TRBJ2-5 gives the full variable domain: GAGVSQSPSNKVTEKGKDVELRCDPISGHTALYWYRQSLGQGLEFLIYFQGNSAPDKSGLPSDRFSAERTGGSVSTLTIQRTQQEDSAVYLCASSSKETQYFGPGTRLLVL.

Ten or more counts support this clone. The chain is built from TRBV30 and TRBJ1-5; D uncertain. Trimming removed 0 bases from V and 6 bases from J, with 6 bases in between. Germline V gene data show CDR1 as GTSNPN and CDR2 as SVGIG (reference sequence). This CDR3 has 12 amino acids. This CDR3 reads CAWSVWGQPQHF. The CDR3 nucleotides read TGTGCCTGGAGTGTATGGGGTCAGCCCCAGCATTTT.

This clone occurred a few times. V usage is TRBV11-2 and J usage is TRBJ2-3; D may be TRBD2 (5 bases). With 4 bases removed from V and 9 bases from J, the gap between germline ends came to 23 bases. CDR1 and CDR2 from the germline V gene are SGHAT and FQNNGV. CDR3 length: 16 amino acids. CDR3 coding DNA: TGTGCCAGCAGCTCCCTTTCCGGGGAGAGGAGGATAACGCAGTATTTT. This sequence encodes CASSSLSGERRITQYF.

This clone was picked up a small number of times. V is TRBV9 and J is TRBJ1-2; no firm D call. This CDR3 is built from 14 residues. V lost 4 bases to trimming and J lost 7 bases, with 17 bases between them. Germline values: CDR1 SGDLS, CDR2 YYNGEE. The CDR3 is CASSYITSSAGYTF. In DNA, the CDR3 is TGTGCCAGCAGCTACATTACTTCTTCGGCTGGCTACACCTTC.

This clone showed up just once. This rearrangement joins TRBV7-2 to TRBJ1-1; no reliable D call. V lost 6 bases and J lost 8, with 25 bases in between. Germline values: CDR1 SGHTA, CDR2 FQGNSA. The CDR3 is 16 residues long. The CDR3 protein is CASRSVAARAQTEAFF. CDR3 DNA: TGTGCCAGCAGATCCGTTGCAGCCCGCGCTCAGACGGAAGCTTTCTTT.

The chain joins TRBV6-6 to TRBJ2-1; D perhaps matches TRBD1 (6 bases). The ends were cut back, 6 bases at V and 9 bases at J, with 9 bases in the middle. Germline V lookup: CDR1 MNHNY, CDR2 SVGAGI (reference sequence). The CDR3 loop spans 11 amino acids. CDR3 residues: CASRGAREQFF. The CDR3 DNA sequence: TGTGCCAGCAGGGGGGCGCGTGAGCAGTTCTTC.

This chain uses TRBV4-1 with TRBJ2-3; weak D call: TRBD2 (5 bases). CDR1 is MGHRA and CDR2 is YSYEKL in the germline V gene. CDR3 length: 15 amino acids. V dropped 1 base and J dropped 2 bases, with 10 bases sitting between them. This chain's CDR3 is CASSQGVGVTDTQYF. The CDR3 coding sequence is TGCGCCAGCAGCCAAGGGGTGGGAGTCACAGATACGCAGTATTTT.

The chain links TRBV7-2 to TRBJ1-2; a weak D match, TRBD1 (6 bases). Germline values: CDR1 SGHTA, CDR2 FQGNSA. V was clipped by 4 bases and J by 7 bases, with 13 bases between them. CDR3 size: 13 residues. CDR3 sequence (DNA): TGTGCCAGCAGCTCGGGAACAGGGCTTGGCTACACCTTC. Protein product: CASSSGTGLGYTF.

This clone turned up a few times. The chain employs TRBV7-8 and TRBJ2-7, with D possibly matching TRBD2 (6 bases). This CDR3 has 14 residues. The V gene's germline CDR1 is SGHVS and CDR2 FQNEAQ. Deletions cut 1 base from V and 3 bases from J, with 10 bases between. CDR3 amino acids: CASSLGIAVYEQYF. The CDR3, as DNA: TGTGCCAGCAGCTTAGGGATAGCGGTCTACGAGCAGTACTTC.

The V gene is TRBV6-5, the J gene TRBJ2-1; D is undetermined. This CDR3 spans 13 amino acids. CDR1 MNHEY and CDR2 SVGAGI come from the germline V gene. The V gene lost 2 bases and the J gene lost 4 bases, with 6 bases spanning the gap. The CDR3 region is CASSYGPYNEQFF. The DNA of the CDR3 is TGTGCCAGCAGTTACGGGCCTTACAATGAGCAGTTCTTC.

This chain uses TRBV25-1 with TRBJ2-1, with 8 bases identical to TRBD2. The trim removed 10 bases at V and 7 bases at J, leaving 12 bases unmatched. The CDR3 loop spans 14 amino acids. Looked up from germline, CDR1 is MGHDK and CDR2 is SYGVNS. CDR3: CATTASGSQNEQFF. The CDR3 bases are TGTGCCACAACAGCCAGCGGGAGTCAGAATGAGCAGTTCTTC.

This clone was detected once. This sample also contains other DNA sequences that code for the same CDR3. CDR3 coding DNA: TGTGCCTGGAGTGGTGGGCGCCAAGAGACCCAGTACTTC. It codes for CAWSGGRQETQYF. The chain uses TRBV30 and TRBJ2-5, with unresolved D. This CDR3 has 13 amino acids. Trimming took off 1 base at V and 1 base at J, with 7 bases between the two ends. Germline V gene lookup returns CDR1 GTSNPN and CDR2 SVGIG (reference sequence). Full variable domain (outside the CDR3, taken from reference TRBV30 and TRBJ2-5): SQTIHQWPATLVQPVGSPLSLECTVEGTSNPNLYWYRQAAGRGLQLLFYSVGIGQISSEVPQNLSASRPQDRQFILSSKKLLLSDSGFYLCAWSGGRQETQYFGPGTRLLVL.